Listed below are T cell receptor beta chains from one sample, sequenced in a study of blood T cell repertoires in COVID-19. Sequencing used immunoSEQ multiplex PCR; TCRdb keeps in-frame clones, though not all of them. Here the sample spans some 150,000 clones, 84% being singletons. Material: PBMCs or T cells enriched from blood (not recorded which). The receptors were gathered from a man in his forties or fifties who had recovered from COVID-19. Both conserved end residues are part of each CDR3. The D gene is left open where the match is weak. Only part of the rows carry a size: once, few, many, or a class if the clone is expanded.

v_call,clone_size,j_call,cdr3_length,d_call,cdr3_aa,cdr3_nt
TRBV5-5,-,TRBJ1-6,14,-,CASSFEQDNSPLHF,TGTGCCAGCAGCTTTGAACAGGATAATTCACCCCTCCACTTT
TRBV6-1,once,TRBJ1-6,15,TRBD1,CASSDRQGKGSPLHF,TGTGCCAGCAGTGACCGACAGGGAAAAGGGTCACCCCTCCACTTT
TRBV25-1,-,TRBJ1-2,11,TRBD1,CATGTGSGYTF,TGTGCCACCGGGACAGGGTCTGGCTACACCTTC
TRBV3-1/TRBV3-2,-,TRBJ1-2,11,TRBD1,CASRRQGTYTF,TGTGCCAGCAGACGACAGGGGACCTACACCTTC
TRBV6-5,-,TRBJ1-5,13,TRBD1,CASNTGGGQPQHF,TGTGCCAGCAATACAGGGGGCGGACAGCCCCAGCATTTT
TRBV30,-,TRBJ1-6,12,TRBD1,CAWKTGASPLHF,TGTGCCTGGAAGACAGGGGCTTCACCCCTCCACTTT
TRBV5-1,once,TRBJ2-3,14,-,CASSSPKGADTQYF,TGCGCCAGCAGCTCTCCTAAGGGAGCAGATACGCAGTATTTT
TRBV4-2,-,TRBJ2-7,15,TRBD1,CASSLQGQITYEQYF,TGTGCCAGCAGCCTCCAGGGACAGATAACCTACGAGCAGTACTTC
TRBV7-6,-,TRBJ2-3,15,-,CASSSQGGGRDTQYF,TGTGCCAGCAGCTCCCAGGGAGGCGGGCGGGATACGCAGTATTTT
TRBV5-1,-,TRBJ2-3,16,-,CASSLGSSGSTDTQYF,TGCGCCAGCAGCTTGGGTAGTAGCGGCAGCACAGATACGCAGTATTTT
TRBV10-2,-,TRBJ1-1,13,TRBD1,CASRGQGNTEAFF,TGCGCCAGCAGAGGACAGGGAAACACTGAAGCTTTCTTT
TRBV6-5,-,TRBJ2-3,14,-,CASNLGTATDTQYF,TGTGCCAGCAACCTCGGGACTGCCACAGATACGCAGTATTTT
TRBV5-4,-,TRBJ1-1,16,TRBD1,CASSPDRVGLNTEAFF,TGTGCCAGCAGCCCGGACAGGGTGGGACTAAACACTGAAGCTTTCTTT
TRBV19,-,TRBJ1-3,15,TRBD1,CASSRGQGVGNTIYF,TGTGCCAGTAGTAGAGGACAGGGCGTTGGAAACACCATATATTTT
TRBV5-1,-,TRBJ1-1,14,-,CASSLVPQGTEAFF,TGCGCCAGCAGCTTGGTACCACAGGGCACTGAAGCTTTCTTT
TRBV6-6,-,TRBJ1-2,12,TRBD1,CASSYGQGGFTF,TGTGCCAGCAGTTACGGACAGGGAGGGTTCACCTTC
TRBV11-1,-,TRBJ1-2,12,-,CASSWAGNGYTF,TGTGCCAGCAGCTGGGCAGGAAATGGCTACACCTTC
TRBV6-5,-,TRBJ1-5,13,TRBD1,CASRTGSNQPQHF,TGTGCCAGCAGGACAGGGAGCAATCAGCCCCAGCATTTT
TRBV6-1,few,TRBJ1-4,16,-,CASSEGGTNGKEKLFF,TGTGCCAGCAGTGAAGGTGGGACAAACGGAAAGGAAAAACTGTTTTTT
TRBV7-9,-,TRBJ1-6,14,TRBD1,CASRETGGVSPLHF,TGTGCCAGCAGAGAGACAGGGGGCGTATCACCCCTCCACTTT
TRBV3-1/TRBV3-2,-,TRBJ2-3,15,-,CASSPFYLQINTQYF,TGTGCCAGCAGCCCCTTTTATCTCCAGATAAATACGCAGTATTTT